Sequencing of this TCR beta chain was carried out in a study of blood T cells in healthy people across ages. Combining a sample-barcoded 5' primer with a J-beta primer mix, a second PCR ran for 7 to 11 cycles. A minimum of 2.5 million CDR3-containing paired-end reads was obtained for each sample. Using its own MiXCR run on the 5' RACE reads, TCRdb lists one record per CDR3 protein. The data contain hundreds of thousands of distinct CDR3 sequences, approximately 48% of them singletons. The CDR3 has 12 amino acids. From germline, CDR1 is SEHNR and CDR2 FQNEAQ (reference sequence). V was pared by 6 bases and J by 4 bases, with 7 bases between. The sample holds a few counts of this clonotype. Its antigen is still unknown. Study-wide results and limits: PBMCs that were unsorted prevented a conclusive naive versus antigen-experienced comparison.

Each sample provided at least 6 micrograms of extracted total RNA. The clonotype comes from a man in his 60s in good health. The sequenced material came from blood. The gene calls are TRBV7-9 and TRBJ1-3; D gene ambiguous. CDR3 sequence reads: CASSQWGNTIYF. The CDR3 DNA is TGTGCCAGCAGTCAATGGGGAAACACCATATATTTT.